This T cell receptor (beta chain) was retrieved from a study of early T cells in non-severe SARS-CoV-2 infection. Across the study: Whole-blood bulk RNA, unsorted, was sequenced, and chains were unpaired.

Remarks on this clonotype: Its antigen remains unidentified.

Each single cDNA molecule received a unique molecular identifier. TCRdb itself ran the 5' RACE reads through MiXCR, one entry per CDR3 protein. The sample includes 70,000 to 75,000 distinct CDR3 sequences, about 13% seen only once; the top ten take about 14%. Trimming took off 6 bases at V and 8 bases at J, with 11 bases between the two ends. CDR1 is SEHNR and CDR2 is FQNEAQ in the germline V gene (reference sequence). This CDR3 spans 12 amino acids. Overall study findings and caveats: In VDJdb matching, anti-spike CD8 responses were favored while private and CD4 specificities went missing.

The clonotype comes from an adult who was a healthcare worker with PCR-confirmed SARS-CoV-2 infection or an uninfected control (not recorded which). The sequenced sample consisted of whole blood. The chain combines TRBV7-9 with TRBJ1-3, with D possibly TRBD1 on 6 matching bases. The DNA of the CDR3 is TGTGCCAGCAGAGGGGGGAGCTACACCATATATTTT. This codes for CASRGGSYTIYF.